Sequencing of this T cell receptor (beta chain) was carried out in a study of shared clonotypes between healthy human individuals. Comment on this clone: No antigen is known for it. One end of the junction fails to match germline, which may point to a read error.

The authors ran the assay at deep level. Genomic DNA per cell subset filled all wells of several immunoSEQ plates. Using immunoSEQ multiplex PCR, the repertoire was profiled, and TCRdb retains in-frame clones only, with some absent. The data contain over 2 million clones, 85% to 95% of them singletons. The CDR3 loop spans 15 amino acids. Germline CDR1 reads SSHAT; CDR2 reads FNYEAQ (reference sequence). Study findings and constraints: Clonotype sharing across a few donors was observed for around 5% of naive CD4 clonotypes. Generally, estimated richness proved larger in naive subsets than it did in memory subsets.

Naive CD8 cells lacked CD45RO, underwent positive selection for CCR7 and left out terminally differentiated effector memory CD45RA+ cells. The receptor comes from a man aged 18 to 30 in good health. The sequencing input was naive CD8+ T cells sorted from blood. The rearrangement joins TRBV7-7 to TRBJ2-5, with D tentatively TRBD1 or TRBD2 (5 bases each). The CDR3 nucleotides read TGTGCTAGCAGCTCATATTCCGGGACCCAAGAGACCCAGTACTTC. Residues: CASSSYSGTQETQYF.